This T cell receptor (beta chain) is from a study of kidney transplant recipient with SARS-CoV-2 infection. To note about this clonotype: This sequence may be a read error, since a much larger clone differs from it by one base.

TCRdb re-analysed the reads in MiXCR, keeping a single row per CDR3 protein. The table lists about 240,000 distinct CDR3 sequences, less than 35% of them singletons, with 7% to 8% in the top ten. The sample consisted of a blood sample, taken at baseline and between days 110 and 120 from a kidney transplant recipient. The TCR sequence derives from a male patient aged 30 to 39 who had COVID-19 and was a kidney transplant recipient. Some T cells may be graft donor cells.

This CDR3 is CSAEGRIYEQYV. CDR3 nucleotide sequence: TGCAGTGCAGAGGGACGGATCTACGAGCAGTACGTC. The chain has TRBV20-1 and TRBJ2-7; D tentatively fits TRBD1 or TRBD2 (5 bases each). This CDR3 has 12 residues. The germline gives CDR1 DFQATT, CDR2 SNEGSKA (reference sequence). Between the trimmed V and J ends, which lost 6 bases and 3 bases, there was a span of 12 bases.